These 28 T cell receptor beta chains share one sample of origin, sequenced in a study of cytomegalovirus exposure and HLA in healthy donors. Both 60 Vbeta primers and 13 Jbeta primers went into the PCR. Profiling relied on immunoSEQ multiplex PCR, and the TCRdb table lists in-frame clones only, not all of them. Here the sample spans 68,000 or so clones, around 80% being singletons. The sequencing input was PBMCs. These receptors were obtained from a woman in her 30s in good health and CMV-seronegative.

This sequence joins TRBV25-1 and TRBJ1-2; D may be TRBD1 (5 bases). The CDR3 covers 15 residues. V lost 4 bases and J 4 bases, leaving 16 bases between the germline ends. CDR1 is MGHDK and CDR2 is SYGVNS in the germline V gene. The CDR3 sequence is CASSGGGIRTYGYTF. In DNA, the CDR3 is TGTGCCAGCAGTGGGGGGGGGATCCGGACCTATGGCTACACCTTC.

This clone has only one observation. Other DNA sequences in the sample encode the same CDR3. The V and J genes are TRBV30 and TRBJ2-7; 9 bases align to TRBD2. Germline values: CDR1 GTSNPN, CDR2 SVGIG (reference sequence). The CDR3 is 13 amino acids. Trimming cost V 5 bases and J 0 bases; bases outside gene matches: 2. The CDR3 here is CAWSSGASYEQYF. The CDR3, as DNA: TGTGCCTGGTCTAGCGGGGCCTCCTACGAGCAGTACTTC.

This chain connects TRBV5-1 to TRBJ2-7; no clear D gene. The CDR3 has 12 residues. Trimming shortened V by 5 bases and J by 2 bases, and 8 bases separated the two germline ends. Germline CDR1 reads SGHRS; CDR2 reads YFSETQ. As DNA, the CDR3 is TGCGCCAGCAGGCAGGAAACCTACGAGCAGTACTTC. Residues: CASRQETYEQYF.

V is TRBV29-1 and J is TRBJ1-2; weak D call: TRBD1 (6 bases). The CDR3 has 15 amino acids. The V end lost 5 bases, the J end lost 8 bases, and 24 bases lay between the germline ends. The germline gives CDR1 SQVTM, CDR2 ANQGSEA. CDR3 sequence reads: CSVSATDRQHRGYTF. The DNA for the CDR3 is TGCAGCGTTTCAGCTACTGACAGGCAGCACCGCGGCTACACCTTC.

This clone was seen more than once but under ten times. The same CDR3 is also encoded by other DNA sequences in this sample. CDR3 in amino acids: CASSLRGAGDTQYF. CDR3 nucleotide sequence: TGTGCCAGCAGTCTCCGGGGGGCAGGGGATACGCAGTATTTT. The V gene is TRBV6-5, the J gene TRBJ2-3; tentative D call: TRBD2 (7 bases). This CDR3 is 14 amino acids long. Germline V gene sequence: CDR1 MNHEY, CDR2 SVGAGI. V was cut by 5 bases and J by 6 bases, with 15 bases left in between.

The chain links TRBV29-1 to TRBJ2-3; D is undetermined. The CDR3 covers 11 residues. Trimming removed 4 bases from V and 3 bases from J, with 5 bases in between. The germline V gene encodes CDR1 SQVTM and CDR2 ANQGSEA. In DNA form, the CDR3 reads TGCAGCGTTGTCGGGACAGATACGCAGTATTTT. Protein product: CSVVGTDTQYF.

The chain links TRBV6-5 to TRBJ2-1, with 7 bases fitting TRBD2. V was pared by 7 bases and J by 9 bases, with 15 bases of the junction left unmatched. The germline V gene encodes CDR1 MNHEY and CDR2 SVGAGI. The CDR3 consists of 15 residues. The CDR3 bases are TGTGCCAGCACCCTCCTCGGGGAGGGCCGGACTGAGCAGTTCTTC. This gives the protein CASTLLGEGRTEQFF.

This clone came up a few times. J is TRBJ2-3 and V is TRBV6-4; D gene ambiguous. In germline, CDR1 is MRHNA, CDR2 SNTAGT. This CDR3 is 14 amino acids long. V dropped 4 bases and J dropped 3 bases, with 11 bases sitting between them. The CDR3 coding sequence is TGTGCCAGCAGTGGTGAGGCGGAAACAGATACGCAGTATTTT. This encodes CASSGEAETDTQYF.

This chain connects TRBV6-5 to TRBJ1-2, with TRBD1 matching over 8 bases. This CDR3 comprises 12 residues. V shed 6 bases, J shed 7 bases, and the junction held 4 bases outside the gene matches. Germline V gene lookup returns CDR1 MNHEY and CDR2 SVGAGI. The CDR3 here is CASSRGLVGYTF. The CDR3 bases are TGTGCCAGCAGCAGGGGGCTGGTTGGCTACACCTTC.

Note on this clone: This same CDR3 is encoded by further DNA sequences in the sample. The chain uses TRBV30 and TRBJ2-3, with a tentative D call TRBD2 (5 bases). CDR3 length: 14 residues. Germline assignment: CDR1 GTSNPN and CDR2 SVGIG (reference sequence). V dropped 0 bases and J dropped 3 bases, with 10 bases sitting between them. CDR3: CAWSVLGGTDTQYF. The CDR3 DNA sequence: TGTGCCTGGAGTGTACTGGGCGGGACAGATACGCAGTATTTT.

The chain employs TRBV7-9 and TRBJ2-1, with D uncertain. Trimming pared 5 bases from V and 9 bases from J, leaving 11 bases between. Germline values: CDR1 SEHNR, CDR2 FQNEAQ (reference sequence). The CDR3 totals 12 residues. CDR3 bases: TGTGCCAGCAGCCTCCCCCCGGGTGAGCAGTTCTTC. As protein: CASSLPPGEQFF.

The genes are TRBV15 and TRBJ2-5, with a possible D match to TRBD1 (6 bases). The V end was cut by 4 bases, the J end by 5 bases, with 14 bases between. The CDR3 is 14 residues long. CDR1 and CDR2 (germline): LNHNV, YYDKDF (reference sequence). CDR3 sequence (DNA): TGTGCCACCAGCACGTACAGGGTAGGGGAGACCCAGTACTTC. This encodes CATSTYRVGETQYF.

This chain connects TRBV5-1 to TRBJ2-7, with TRBD1 matching over 7 bases. The CDR3 runs to 15 residues. CDR1 is SGHRS and CDR2 is YFSETQ in the germline V gene. V lost 1 base to trimming and J lost 3 bases; unmatched junction nucleotides: 7. The CDR3 region has the DNA TGCGCCAGCAGCTTGAACAGGGGCGCGGGCTACGAGCAGTACTTC. Translating gives CASSLNRGAGYEQYF. Full variable domain (remainder filled in from reference TRBV5-1 and TRBJ2-7): KAGVTQTPRYLIKTRGQQVTLSCSPISGHRSVSWYQQTPGQGLQFLFEYFSETQRNKGNFPGRFSGRQFSNSRSEMNVSTLELGDSALYLCASSLNRGAGYEQYFGPGTRLTVT.

The chain uses TRBV6-6 and TRBJ2-7, with D possibly TRBD2 on 5 matching bases. V lost 2 bases and J 5 bases, leaving 16 bases between the germline ends. This CDR3 comprises 15 residues. Looked up from germline, CDR1 is MNHNY and CDR2 is SVGAGI (reference sequence). The CDR3 here is CASSYPGRGWDEQYF. For the CDR3, the DNA is TGTGCCAGCAGTTACCCTGGACGGGGTTGGGACGAGCAGTACTTC.

This clone was seen a few times. This sequence joins TRBV13 and TRBJ2-2, with D perhaps assigned TRBD1 or TRBD2 (6 bases each). V was shortened by 10 bases and J by 4 bases, with 19 bases between the two germline ends. CDR1 and CDR2 from the germline V gene are PRHDT and FYEKMQ (reference sequence). This CDR3 spans 15 amino acids. CDR3 sequence reads: CATRRGLRATGELFF. CDR3 in DNA: TGTGCCACCAGGAGGGGGTTACGGGCCACCGGGGAGCTGTTTTTT.

This sequence joins TRBV27 and TRBJ1-2; TRBD1 aligns across 8 bases. This CDR3 is 14 amino acids long. Germline assignment: CDR1 MNHEY and CDR2 SMNVEV (reference sequence). The V gene end was trimmed by 4 bases and the J gene end by 4 bases; junction bases not matched to a gene: 5. CDR3: CASSWTGTGYGYTF. CDR3 coding DNA: TGTGCCAGCAGTTGGACCGGGACAGGCTATGGCTACACCTTC.

This clone was counted a few times. The J gene is TRBJ1-2, the V gene TRBV6-5; 10 nucleotides line up with TRBD1. V lost 4 bases to trimming and J lost 8 bases; unmatched junction nucleotides: 7. This CDR3 has 14 amino acids. CDR1 and CDR2 (germline): MNHEY, SVGAGI. The CDR3 DNA follows: TGTGCCAGCAGTTTGCTGACAGGGGGCGGGGGCTACACCTTC. Translated: CASSLLTGGGGYTF.

This chain links TRBV10-3 with TRBJ1-5, with no clear D. This CDR3 is built from 13 residues. Germline-derived CDR1 and CDR2 are ENHRY and SYGVKD. The V gene lost 8 bases and the J gene lost 3 bases, with 11 bases spanning the gap. The CDR3 sequence is CAIRGQDNQPQHF. The CDR3 region has the DNA TGTGCCATCCGAGGGCAGGACAATCAGCCCCAGCATTTT.

The CDR3 sequence is CASSFSGVTSYEQYF. DNA for the CDR3: TGTGCCAGCAGTTTCAGCGGGGTTACCTCCTACGAGCAGTACTTC. V is TRBV6-5 and J is TRBJ2-7; 7 nucleotides match TRBD2. The CDR3 is 15 amino acids. The germline gives CDR1 MNHEY, CDR2 SVGAGI. V lost 4 bases and J lost 0; bases outside the gene matches: 6.

About this clone itself: At one of its ends the junction is not consistent with the germline gene, which may arise from a read error. The chain is built from TRBV2 and TRBJ2-1, with 11 bases matching TRBD2. This CDR3 region has 15 residues. Germline loops: CDR1 SNHLY, CDR2 FYNNEI. The CDR3 nucleotides read TGTGCCAGCAGTGAGGCCCCCTCCCTAGCGGGAGGTATGATCTTC. Amino acid sequence: CASSEAPSLAGGMIF.

The rearrangement joins TRBV10-1 to TRBJ2-7; D perhaps matches TRBD1 (5 bases). The CDR3 length is 14 residues. Between the trimmed V and J ends, which lost 4 bases and 0 bases, there was a span of 10 bases. Germline values: CDR1 WNHNN, CDR2 SYGVQD (reference sequence). The CDR3 region has the DNA TGCGCCAGCAGTGCTGTCCAGGGCTCCTACGAGCAGTACTTC. It is translated as CASSAVQGSYEQYF.

In its sample, this clone was seen once. J is TRBJ2-3 and V is TRBV30; D gene unclear. The CDR3 spans 12 residues. Trimming stripped 1 base from V and 4 bases from J, with 6 bases between. Germline assignment: CDR1 GTSNPN and CDR2 SVGIG (reference sequence). The DNA for the CDR3 is TGTGCCTGGAGTGCTCCCCCAGATACGCAGTATTTT. It is translated as CAWSAPPDTQYF.

Only a few counts were recorded for this clone. V gene TRBV7-2 combines with J gene TRBJ1-1, with no clear D. Germline values: CDR1 SGHTA, CDR2 FQGNSA. Trimming cost V 3 bases and J 1 base, with 3 bases left between them. This CDR3 spans 12 amino acids. Written as DNA, the CDR3 is TGTGCCAGCAGCTTCTGGAACACTGAAGCTTTCTTT. Its protein is CASSFWNTEAFF.

The chain employs TRBV4-1 and TRBJ1-2; 9 nucleotides line up with TRBD1. Germline V lookup: CDR1 MGHRA, CDR2 YSYEKL. The ends lost 4 bases at V and 3 bases at J; junction bases unmatched: 6. CDR3 length equals 15 residues. The CDR3 sequence: CASSPDRGGDYGYTF. CDR3 DNA: TGCGCCAGCAGCCCGGACAGGGGAGGGGACTATGGCTACACCTTC.

The chain carries TRBV7-6 and TRBJ2-1; D possibly corresponds to TRBD2 (7 bases). CDR3 length: 14 amino acids. With 4 bases removed from V and 5 bases from J, the gap between germline ends came to 12 bases. Germline CDR1 and CDR2: SGHVS and FNYEAQ. CDR3 in amino acids: CASSSAGANNEQFF. The CDR3 region has the DNA TGTGCCAGCAGCTCCGCGGGGGCCAACAATGAGCAGTTCTTC.

This sequence joins TRBV4-1 and TRBJ2-1; possibly TRBD2 for D (6 bases). The CDR3 runs to 15 residues. Germline V gene lookup returns CDR1 MGHRA and CDR2 YSYEKL. The V and J ends lost 4 bases and 5 bases respectively, with 15 bases between them. DNA of the CDR3: TGCGCCAGCAGCCCAGACGGGGGTACAAACAATGAGCAGTTCTTC. It encodes CASSPDGGTNNEQFF.

Only a few counts were recorded for this clone. This sequence joins TRBV29-1 and TRBJ2-5; D unresolved. Per the germline V gene, CDR1 is SQVTM and CDR2 is ANQGSEA. Trimming stripped 4 bases from V and 5 bases from J, with 5 bases between. The CDR3 has 10 residues. CDR3 in amino acids: CSVVGETQYF. CDR3 bases: TGCAGCGTTGTGGGCGAGACCCAGTACTTC.

This rearrangement joins TRBV27 to TRBJ2-7; D is perhaps TRBD1 (5 bases). The germline V and J ends were trimmed by 4 bases and 0 bases, with 7 bases remaining between them. Germline V CDR1 and CDR2: MNHEY, SMNVEV (reference sequence). The CDR3 has 13 residues. CDR3 in DNA: TGTGCCAGCAGTTCAGACAGCTCCTACGAGCAGTACTTC. It is translated as CASSSDSSYEQYF.